This TCR beta chain was identified in a study of CD8 T cells in Susac syndrome. Random hexamers were used to reverse transcribe the RNA input (about 0.5 to 1 ug). TCRdb independently ran MiXCR on the immunoSEQ multiplex PCR reads; one entry per CDR3 protein. The sample lists fewer than 350,000 distinct CDR3 sequences, about 82% occurring once. Germline values: CDR1 MNHEY, CDR2 SMNVEV (reference sequence). This CDR3 contains 16 residues. Trimming shortened V by 4 bases and J by 0 bases, and 14 bases separated the two germline ends. The chain couples TRBV27 to TRBJ2-3; tentatively, D is TRBD1 or TRBD2 (5 bases each). What was sequenced was CD8+ T cells from PBMCs. The source of this sequence is a human donor with multiple sclerosis. Here the CDR3 reads CASSSDPGRSTDTQYF. The CDR3, as DNA: TGTGCCAGCAGTTCAGATCCGGGACGGAGCACAGATACGCAGTATTTT.